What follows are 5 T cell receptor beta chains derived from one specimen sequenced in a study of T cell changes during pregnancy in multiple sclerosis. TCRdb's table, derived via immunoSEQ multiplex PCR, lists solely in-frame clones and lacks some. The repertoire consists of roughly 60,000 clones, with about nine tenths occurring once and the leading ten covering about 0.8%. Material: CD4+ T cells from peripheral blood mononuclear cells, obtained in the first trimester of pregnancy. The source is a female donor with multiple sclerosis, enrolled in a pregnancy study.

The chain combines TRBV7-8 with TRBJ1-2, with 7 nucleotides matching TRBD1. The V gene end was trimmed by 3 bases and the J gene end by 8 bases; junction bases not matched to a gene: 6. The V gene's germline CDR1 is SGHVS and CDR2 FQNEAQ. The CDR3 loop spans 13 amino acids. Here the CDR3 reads CASSFDRVGGYTF. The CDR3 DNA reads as TGTGCCAGCAGCTTCGACAGGGTGGGCGGCTACACCTTC.

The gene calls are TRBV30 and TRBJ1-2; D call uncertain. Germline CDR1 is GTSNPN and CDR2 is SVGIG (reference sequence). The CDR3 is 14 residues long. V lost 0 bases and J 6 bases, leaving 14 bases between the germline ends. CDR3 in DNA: TGTGCCTGGAGTGTACAACTAATTTTGGATGGCTACACCTTC. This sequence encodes CAWSVQLILDGYTF.

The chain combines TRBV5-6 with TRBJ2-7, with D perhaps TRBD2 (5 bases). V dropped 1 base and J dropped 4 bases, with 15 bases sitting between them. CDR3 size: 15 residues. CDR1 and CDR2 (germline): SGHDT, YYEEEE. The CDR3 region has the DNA TGTGCCAGCAGCTTGAGCCCCGGACTCCAATACGAGCAGTACTTC. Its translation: CASSLSPGLQYEQYF.

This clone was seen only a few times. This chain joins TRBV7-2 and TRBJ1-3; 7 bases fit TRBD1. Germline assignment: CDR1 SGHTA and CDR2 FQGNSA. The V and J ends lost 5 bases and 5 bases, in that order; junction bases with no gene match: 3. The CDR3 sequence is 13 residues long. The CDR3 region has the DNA TGTGCCAGCAGCGCGGGACAGAGAAACACCATATATTTT. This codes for CASSAGQRNTIYF.

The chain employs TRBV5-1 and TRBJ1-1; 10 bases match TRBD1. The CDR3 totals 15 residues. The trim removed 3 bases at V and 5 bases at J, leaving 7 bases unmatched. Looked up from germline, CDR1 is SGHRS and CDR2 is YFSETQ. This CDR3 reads CASSSRQGAGTEAFF. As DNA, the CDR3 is TGCGCCAGCAGCTCGAGACAGGGGGCAGGGACTGAAGCTTTCTTT.